A single sample is the source of the 28 T cell receptor beta chains below, sequenced in a study of identical twins. TCRdb itself ran the 5' RACE reads through MiXCR, one entry per CDR3 protein. The sample lists approximately 600,000 distinct CDR3 sequences, 7% to 7.5% occurring once. In addition, the sample was reused for a study of yellow fever vaccine responses in identical twins.

What was sequenced was PBMCs. The receptor source for this set is a woman between 18 and 30 years old in good health.

This clonotype showed up many times. The chain joins TRBV6-1 to TRBJ1-5, with a weak D call TRBD1 (5 bases). Trimming pared 6 bases from V and 0 bases from J, leaving 12 bases between. In germline, CDR1 is MNHNS, CDR2 SASEGT. This CDR3 comprises 15 residues. CDR3 nucleotides: TGTGCCAGCAGATTGACAGACTATAGCAATCAGCCCCAGCATTTT. Translation: CASRLTDYSNQPQHF.

This clonotype was seen at least ten times. CDR3 in DNA: TGCAGCGTCGCCGTCGGGGAGAACAATGAGCAGTTCTTC. This codes for CSVAVGENNEQFF. The chain links TRBV29-1 to TRBJ2-1; the D gene is possibly TRBD2 (5 bases). This CDR3 has 13 residues. Germline V gene data show CDR1 as SQVTM and CDR2 as ANQGSEA. V lost 6 bases and J 5 bases, leaving 14 bases between the germline ends.

This clonotype has a count of ten or more. V is TRBV20-1 and J is TRBJ1-2, with a possible D match to TRBD1 (6 bases). Germline CDR1 DFQATT, CDR2 SNEGSKA (reference sequence). Trimming cost V 3 bases and J 3 bases, with 14 bases left between them. This CDR3 spans 14 amino acids. In DNA form, the CDR3 reads TGCAGTGCTAGGGTCCCAAGGGGGTACTATGGCTACACCTTC. This sequence encodes CSARVPRGYYGYTF.

This clonotype has only a few counts. This chain uses TRBV7-8 with TRBJ2-7, with D perhaps TRBD1 (6 bases). The V and J ends lost 1 base and 2 bases respectively, with 15 bases between them. Germline-derived CDR1 and CDR2 are SGHVS and FQNEAQ. The CDR3 has 16 residues. In DNA form, the CDR3 reads TGTGCCAGCAGCTTAGAGGGCAGGGGAACCGCCTACGAGCAGTACTTC. Translation: CASSLEGRGTAYEQYF.

This clonotype was counted only a few times. The chain carries TRBV18 and TRBJ2-3; D remains unclear. From germline, CDR1 is KGHSH and CDR2 LQKENI. The CDR3 consists of 13 residues. The V gene lost 2 bases and the J gene lost 3 bases, with 6 bases spanning the gap. CDR3 in DNA: TGTGCCAGCTCACCATATGGAACAGATACGCAGTATTTT. It is translated as CASSPYGTDTQYF.

V gene TRBV2 combines with J gene TRBJ1-5, with TRBD1 as a possible D gene (6 bases). The ends were cut back, 6 bases at V and 2 bases at J, with 14 bases in the middle. The CDR3 is 15 residues long. Germline V lookup: CDR1 SNHLY, CDR2 FYNNEI. CDR3 region: CASSTGTAGNQPQHF. As DNA, the CDR3 is TGTGCCAGCAGCACAGGGACGGCGGGCAATCAGCCCCAGCATTTT.

This clonotype was seen repeatedly, ten times or more. The gene calls are TRBV11-2 and TRBJ1-1; D not resolved. The CDR3 runs 18 residues. CDR1 and CDR2 (germline): SGHAT, FQNNGV. The V gene lost 1 base and the J gene lost 3 bases, with 21 bases spanning the gap. The CDR3 here is CASSLGGRVGRRDTEAFF. CDR3 bases: TGTGCCAGCAGCTTAGGGGGTCGAGTGGGCCGGCGGGACACTGAAGCTTTCTTT.

On this clonotype: One end of the junction varies from germline; a read error may be responsible. This chain uses TRBV3-1 with TRBJ2-1; D might be TRBD2 (5 bases). Germline values: CDR1 LGHDT, CDR2 YNNKEL (reference sequence). The CDR3 runs to 15 residues. The DNA for the CDR3 is TGTGCCAGCAGCCCCCGGACTGGATCCTTCAATGAGCAGTTCTTC. It is translated as CASSPRTGSFNEQFF.

This clonotype occurred a few times. J is TRBJ2-7 and V is TRBV5-1; the match to TRBD1 covers 10 bases. Germline V lookup: CDR1 SGHRS, CDR2 YFSETQ. The CDR3 is 14 residues long. With V trimmed by 4 bases and J by 3 bases, 4 bases remained unmatched. CDR3 nucleotides: TGCGCCAGCAGCCGGGGACAGGGGCTCTACGAGCAGTACTTC. It encodes CASSRGQGLYEQYF.

This chain joins TRBV27 and TRBJ2-1; no firm D call. V lost 6 bases and J lost 0, with 9 bases in between. The CDR3 has 14 residues. Germline V gene data show CDR1 as MNHEY and CDR2 as SMNVEV (reference sequence). In DNA form, the CDR3 reads TGTGCCAGCAGCCCAGAGAGCTCCTACAATGAGCAGTTCTTC. Protein: CASSPESSYNEQFF.

This clonotype has a handful of counts. This rearrangement joins TRBV20-1 to TRBJ1-2; D ambiguous. Germline V lookup: CDR1 DFQATT, CDR2 SNEGSKA (reference sequence). The CDR3 runs to 13 residues. The V and J ends lost 2 bases and 2 bases respectively, with 9 bases between them. The CDR3 spells CSARTGRNYGYTF. The CDR3 coding sequence is TGCAGTGCTAGAACTGGGAGAAACTATGGCTACACCTTC.

A note on this clonotype: The junction departs from germline at one end; a sequencing error may be responsible. V gene TRBV6-5 combines with J gene TRBJ2-7; 7 positions match TRBD2. Germline-derived CDR1 and CDR2 are MNHEY and SVGAGI. This CDR3 contains 18 residues. The CDR3 spells CASRYSMWGGSQGYEQYF. The CDR3 DNA reads as TGTGCCAGCAGATACTCGATGTGGGGCGGGAGCCAGGGCTACGAGCAGTACTTC.

This clonotype was recorded many times. V gene TRBV2 combines with J gene TRBJ1-1, with TRBD1 as a possible D gene (5 bases). Germline V gene sequence: CDR1 SNHLY, CDR2 FYNNEI. The CDR3 is 15 amino acids. Trimming shortened V by 8 bases and J by 1 base, and 17 bases separated the two germline ends. CDR3 protein: CASLKTAGANTEAFF. The CDR3 DNA reads TGTGCCAGCCTCAAAACAGCCGGGGCGAACACTGAAGCTTTCTTT.

The count of this clonotype is one. Germline and junction disagree at one end, which may indicate a read error. The CDR3 nucleotides read TGCTGTGCTAGAGATTGGAGTCGCGGGGGGCAAGAGACCCAGTACTTC. It codes for CCARDWSRGGQETQYF. V gene TRBV20-1 combines with J gene TRBJ2-5, with 8 bases aligning to TRBD2. Germline V CDR1 and CDR2: DFQATT, SNEGSKA (reference sequence). The CDR3 consists of 16 residues.

This clonotype appeared a few times. The chain combines TRBV27 with TRBJ1-6, with 8 bases identical to TRBD1. The CDR3 totals 15 residues. Germline V CDR1 and CDR2: MNHEY, SMNVEV (reference sequence). With V trimmed by 5 bases and J by 4 bases, 4 bases remained unmatched. CDR3 in DNA: TGTGCCAGCAGTCTGGGACAGGAGTATAATTCACCCCTCCACTTT. Translating gives CASSLGQEYNSPLHF.

The V gene is TRBV28, the J gene TRBJ2-1; D is unresolved. The V end was cut by 6 bases, the J end by 3 bases, with 6 bases between. Germline CDR1 reads MDHEN; CDR2 reads SYDVKM. CDR3 length: 12 residues. CDR3 loop: CASSHYYNEQFF. In DNA form, the CDR3 reads TGTGCCAGCAGCCATTACTACAATGAGCAGTTCTTC.

This clonotype was found a few times. For the CDR3, the DNA is TGTGCCAGCAGACCGACAGGGGAGAACACTGAAGCTTTCTTT. It encodes CASRPTGENTEAFF. The chain recombines TRBV28 with TRBJ1-1, with 8 nucleotides matching TRBD1. V lost 6 bases and J lost 1; bases outside the gene matches: 4. The CDR3 loop spans 14 amino acids. Germline values: CDR1 MDHEN, CDR2 SYDVKM.

This clonotype was picked up many times. The chain combines TRBV3-1 with TRBJ2-1; D is ambiguous. This CDR3 comprises 12 residues. With 3 bases removed from V and 3 bases from J, the gap between germline ends came to 3 bases. The germline CDR1 and CDR2 sequences are LGHDT and YNNKEL (reference sequence). CDR3 in DNA: TGTGCCAGCAGCCACCTCTACAATGAGCAGTTCTTC. It is translated as CASSHLYNEQFF.

This clonotype was seen repeatedly, ten times or more. The chain has TRBV10-3 and TRBJ2-3; a weak D match, TRBD1 (6 bases). In germline, CDR1 is ENHRY, CDR2 SYGVKD. Deletions cut 7 bases from V and 8 bases from J, with 19 bases between. The CDR3 runs 14 residues. In DNA, the CDR3 is TGTGCCATCAATCCCGGGACAAGCGACGGTACGCAGTATTTT. Translation gives CAINPGTSDGTQYF.

This clonotype was seen only a few times. The chain joins TRBV20-1 to TRBJ1-1, with D unresolved. This CDR3 region has 12 residues. CDR1 and CDR2 (germline): DFQATT, SNEGSKA (reference sequence). V shed 6 bases and J shed 1 base, with 9 bases lying between them. DNA of the CDR3: TGCAGTGCCGACGAGGGGAACACTGAAGCTTTCTTT. Amino acid sequence: CSADEGNTEAFF.

This clonotype was picked up a small number of times. This chain joins TRBV28 and TRBJ2-5; TRBD2 is a possible D gene (7 bases). The CDR3 runs 14 residues. Trimming took off 6 bases at V and 2 bases at J, with 13 bases between the two ends. From germline, CDR1 is MDHEN and CDR2 SYDVKM. The CDR3 region has the DNA TGTGCCAGCAGCCTAGGGGGGGTTCAAGAGACCCAGTACTTC. It codes for CASSLGGVQETQYF.

V gene TRBV12-3 or TRBV12-4 combines with J gene TRBJ1-2; unclear D gene. V gave up 7 bases and J gave up 0 bases, with 18 bases separating them. This CDR3 has 16 amino acids. CDR3 coding DNA: TGTGCCAGCACTCGTGGAGGGTCCTTAGCTAACTATGGCTACACCTTC. As protein: CASTRGGSLANYGYTF.

In the case of this clonotype: Germline is not matched at one junction end, which may reflect a read error. V is TRBV20-1 and J is TRBJ1-5, with 9 bases identical to TRBD1. The CDR3 runs to 16 residues. Germline lookup yields CDR1 DFQATT and CDR2 SNEGSKA (reference sequence). CDR3 sequence (DNA): TGCAGTGCTAGAGCGGTAGGACAGGGGAAAAATCAGCCCCAGCGTTTT. This translates into CSARAVGQGKNQPQRF.

This clonotype was found a few times. The rearrangement links TRBV5-1 to TRBJ1-6, with D perhaps matching TRBD1 (6 bases). The germline V and J ends were trimmed by 4 bases and 0 bases, with 20 bases remaining between them. The length of the CDR3 is 19 residues. Germline V CDR1 and CDR2: SGHRS, YFSETQ. The DNA of the CDR3 is TGCGCCAGCAGCGCCGGGAACACAGGGAAGGGCTCCTATAATTCACCCCTCCACTTT. It codes for CASSAGNTGKGSYNSPLHF.

There are a few counts of this clonotype. The chain links TRBV13 to TRBJ2-7; TRBD2 is a possible D gene (6 bases). V dropped 5 bases and J dropped 0 bases, with 17 bases sitting between them. There are 16 residues in the CDR3. CDR1 is PRHDT, CDR2 FYEKMQ, per germline (reference sequence). The CDR3 DNA reads TGTGCCAGCAGCAGGAGGGGATCAGGGCTCTCCTACGAGCAGTACTTC. It is translated as CASSRRGSGLSYEQYF. The full variable domain, its missing parts supplied by reference TRBV13 and TRBJ2-7, is AAGVIQSPRHLIKEKRETATLKCYPIPRHDTVYWYQQGPGQDPQFLISFYEKMQSDKGSIPDRFSAQQFSDYHSELNMSSLELGDSALYFCASSRRGSGLSYEQYFGPGTRLTVT.

Turning to this clonotype: A much larger clone lies a single base off, so this may be a read error. The J gene is TRBJ1-1, the V gene TRBV7-9; D remains unclear. This CDR3 has 14 amino acids. CDR1 and CDR2 (germline): SEHNR, FQNEAQ (reference sequence). The CDR3 bases are TGTGCCAGCTGCTTAGGAGGGTCGGTCGGTGAAGCTTTCTTT. Protein product: CASCLGGSVGEAFF.

The DNA of the CDR3 is TGCAGTGCCCGGACAGGAGAAGGGACTGAAGCTTTCTTT. Amino acid sequence: CSARTGEGTEAFF. The chain is built from TRBV20-1 and TRBJ1-1; 7 bases agree with TRBD1. In germline, CDR1 is DFQATT, CDR2 SNEGSKA (reference sequence). J was trimmed by 5 bases and V by 6 bases; bases with no gene match: 9. The CDR3 runs to 13 residues.

This chain connects TRBV15 to TRBJ2-5; D is unresolved. The V end was cut by 1 base, the J end by 5 bases, with 5 bases between. Germline V gene data show CDR1 as LNHNV and CDR2 as YYDKDF (reference sequence). The CDR3 runs to 12 residues. CDR3 DNA sequence: TGTGCCACCAGCAGAGGCCGGGAGACCCAGTACTTC. It yields the protein CATSRGRETQYF.